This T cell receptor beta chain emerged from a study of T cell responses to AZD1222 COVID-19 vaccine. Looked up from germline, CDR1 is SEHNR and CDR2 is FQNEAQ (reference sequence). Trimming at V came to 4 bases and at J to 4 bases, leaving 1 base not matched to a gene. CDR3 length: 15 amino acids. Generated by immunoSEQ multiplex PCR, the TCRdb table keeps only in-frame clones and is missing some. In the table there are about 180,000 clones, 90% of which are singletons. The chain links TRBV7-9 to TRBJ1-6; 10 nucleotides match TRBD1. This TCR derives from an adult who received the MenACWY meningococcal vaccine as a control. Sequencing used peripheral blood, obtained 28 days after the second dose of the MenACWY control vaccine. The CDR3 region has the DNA TGTGCCAGCAGCTGGACAGGGGGTTATAATTCACCCCTCCACTTT. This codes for CASSWTGGYNSPLHF.